The 21 T cell receptor beta chains given below trace back to one sample, sequenced in a study of radiation and T cells in renal cell carcinoma. Measured with immunoSEQ multiplex PCR; TCRdb has only the in-frame clones, and not every one. The sample lists 120,000 to 150,000 clones, 86% occurring once. Noted time point: blood 4 weeks post-SBRT, at nephrectomy. Treatment defined: 15 Gy SBRT to primary tumor, nephrectomy 4 weeks later. Here the sequenced sample was blood, taken from a patient whose treatment included radiotherapy and nephrectomy. The receptors were sampled from a woman aged 50 to 65 with renal cell carcinoma.

The chain is built from TRBV7-2 and TRBJ1-2, with a possible D match to TRBD1 (5 bases). The CDR3 loop spans 15 amino acids. The V end lost 4 bases, the J end lost 4 bases, and 16 bases lay between the germline ends. Germline V gene sequence: CDR1 SGHTA, CDR2 FQGNSA. The DNA for the CDR3 is TGTGCCAGCAGCTCAGGAGGGGCGCCCAGCTATGGCTACACCTTC. Its translation: CASSSGGAPSYGYTF.

This chain connects TRBV5-1 to TRBJ2-7; TRBD1 aligns across 7 bases. Germline V lookup: CDR1 SGHRS, CDR2 YFSETQ. CDR3 size: 15 residues. The V segment lost 1 base and the J segment 5 bases; nucleotides outside the gene matches: 9. The CDR3 loop reads CASSLKTGLWNEQYF. The CDR3 DNA reads TGCGCCAGCAGCTTGAAGACAGGGCTCTGGAACGAGCAGTACTTC. The variable domain in full, completed from reference TRBV5-1 and TRBJ2-7, reads KAGVTQTPRYLIKTRGQQVTLSCSPISGHRSVSWYQQTPGQGLQFLFEYFSETQRNKGNFPGRFSGRQFSNSRSEMNVSTLELGDSALYLCASSLKTGLWNEQYFGPGTRLTVT.

The V gene is TRBV6-4, the J gene TRBJ1-1; 9 nucleotides match TRBD1. Germline CDR1 reads MRHNA; CDR2 reads SNTAGT. CDR3 size: 16 residues. V shed 0 bases and J 6 bases; nucleotides not matched to a gene: 8. CDR3 bases: TGTGCCAGCAGTGACTCCCCGGGACAGGGTTCCGCTGAAGCTTTCTTT. Translated: CASSDSPGQGSAEAFF.

The genes are TRBV28 and TRBJ1-3; no firm D call. CDR3 length: 15 amino acids. The V and J ends lost 2 bases and 0 bases respectively, with 8 bases between them. CDR1 is MDHEN and CDR2 is SYDVKM in the germline V gene. This CDR3 reads CASSLNADSGNTIYF. CDR3 in DNA: TGTGCCAGCAGTTTAAACGCTGACTCTGGAAACACCATATATTTT.

This chain uses TRBV4-3 with TRBJ1-1; D is possibly TRBD1 (5 bases). Between the trimmed V and J ends, which lost 1 base and 3 bases, there was a span of 12 bases. This CDR3 is 15 amino acids long. The germline V gene encodes CDR1 LGHNA and CDR2 YSLEER. In DNA form, the CDR3 reads TGCGCCAGCAGCCAAGCAGGTTGGGGGGACACTGAAGCTTTCTTT. Translation: CASSQAGWGDTEAFF.

In this sample, this clone turned up once. V and J are TRBV28 and TRBJ1-5; a weak D match, TRBD1 (5 bases). Trimming stripped 3 bases from V and 0 bases from J, with 15 bases between. CDR1 and CDR2 from the germline V gene are MDHEN and SYDVKM. The length of the CDR3 is 17 residues. CDR3: CASSFISTDYSNQPQHF. CDR3 nucleotide sequence: TGTGCCAGCAGTTTTATCTCGACAGATTATAGCAATCAGCCCCAGCATTTT.

The chain is built from TRBV7-2 and TRBJ2-5; D might be TRBD2 (5 bases). In germline, CDR1 is SGHTA, CDR2 FQGNSA. The V end was cut by 2 bases, the J end by 2 bases, with 12 bases between. The CDR3 extends over 15 amino acids. The CDR3, as DNA: TGTGCCAGCAGCTTATTTTGGGGAGCACAAGAGACCCAGTACTTC. Amino acid sequence: CASSLFWGAQETQYF.

This clone was detected a few times. The chain couples TRBV7-2 to TRBJ2-3; D gene unclear. The germline V and J ends were trimmed by 5 bases and 5 bases, with 8 bases remaining between them. Germline V lookup: CDR1 SGHTA, CDR2 FQGNSA. This CDR3 contains 12 residues. The CDR3 coding sequence is TGTGCCAGCAGCCCCCCCGTAGATACGCAGTATTTT. This codes for CASSPPVDTQYF.

V usage is TRBV9 and J usage is TRBJ1-1; 8 bases map to TRBD1. This CDR3 is built from 14 residues. With V trimmed by 6 bases and J by 0 bases, 4 bases remained unmatched. Germline CDR1 SGDLS, CDR2 YYNGEE. The CDR3 loop is CASKGQGMNTEAFF. CDR3 coding DNA: TGTGCCAGCAAAGGACAGGGAATGAACACTGAAGCTTTCTTT.

In its sample, this clone was seen once. The rearrangement links TRBV6-1 to TRBJ1-5; possible D gene TRBD1, 5 bases. V was trimmed by 1 base and J by 2 bases, leaving 15 bases between them. The CDR3 totals 17 residues. Germline CDR1 and CDR2: MNHNS and SASEGT. This chain's CDR3 is CASSEVTTPQGNQPQHF. CDR3 DNA: TGTGCCAGCAGTGAAGTCACAACCCCACAGGGCAATCAGCCCCAGCATTTT.

The J gene is TRBJ2-1, the V gene TRBV27, with D possibly called TRBD1 or TRBD2 (5 bases each). V lost 3 bases, J lost 12 bases, and 12 bases lay in between. The CDR3 runs 12 residues. CDR1 and CDR2 from the germline V gene are MNHEY and SMNVEV (reference sequence). CDR3 loop: CASSFRGFRQFF. DNA of the CDR3: TGTGCCAGCAGTTTTCGGGGCTTCAGGCAGTTCTTC.

The J gene is TRBJ1-4, the V gene TRBV9, with D maybe TRBD1 (5 bases). This CDR3 contains 14 residues. V shed 4 bases and J shed 8 bases, with 15 bases lying between them. Germline V gives CDR1 SGDLS, CDR2 YYNGEE. CDR3 in DNA: TGTGCCAGCAGCCTTGGGGGGGAGGAGGAAAAACTGTTTTTT. It codes for CASSLGGEEEKLFF.

The chain's CDR3 is CASSSTTEVTDTQYF. The CDR3 coding sequence is TGTGCCAGCAGCTCAACGACAGAGGTCACAGATACGCAGTATTTT. The rearrangement joins TRBV7-8 to TRBJ2-3, with D perhaps TRBD1 (5 bases). V was clipped by 4 bases and J by 2 bases, with 13 bases between them. The CDR3 runs 15 residues. Germline values: CDR1 SGHVS, CDR2 FQNEAQ.

The chain links TRBV5-4 to TRBJ2-3, with D possibly being TRBD1 (6 bases). Deletions cut 4 bases from V and 1 base from J, with 13 bases between. The germline V gene has CDR1 SGHNT and CDR2 YYREEE (reference sequence). The CDR3 has 15 residues. For the CDR3, the DNA is TGTGCCAGCAGCCGCGACTCAGGGGGCACAGATACGCAGTATTTT. Amino acid sequence: CASSRDSGGTDTQYF.

CDR3 in amino acids: CASQKSQYFQETQYF. The CDR3 DNA sequence: TGTGCCAGCCAAAAGAGCCAGTATTTCCAAGAGACCCAGTACTTC. The chain recombines TRBV6-1 with TRBJ2-5; D unclear. The CDR3 contains 15 residues. Germline CDR1 and CDR2: MNHNS and SASEGT. The V gene lost 8 bases and the J gene lost 1 base, with 17 bases spanning the gap.

This sequence joins TRBV2 and TRBJ1-1, with a tentative D call TRBD1 (6 bases). Trimming left V 9 bases short and J 4 bases short, with 18 bases between. The CDR3 covers 14 residues. Germline V gene sequence: CDR1 SNHLY, CDR2 FYNNEI. CDR3 protein: CASRLDSQSTEAFF. CDR3 DNA sequence: TGTGCCAGTCGTTTGGACAGTCAAAGCACTGAAGCTTTCTTT.

V and J are TRBV5-1 and TRBJ2-5; D might be TRBD1 (7 bases). Germline CDR1 and CDR2: SGHRS and YFSETQ. There are 17 residues in the CDR3. V lost 8 bases and J 4 bases, leaving 27 bases between the germline ends. In nucleotides, the CDR3 is TGCGCCAGTCACGGACAGGCAACTAGCTCAAGGGGAGAGACCCAGTACTTC. Amino acid sequence: CASHGQATSSRGETQYF.

This sequence joins TRBV6-6 and TRBJ2-3, with 9 positions matching TRBD2. CDR3 length equals 13 residues. Germline V gene lookup returns CDR1 MNHNY and CDR2 SVGAGI (reference sequence). Trimming cost V 8 bases and J 5 bases; bases outside gene matches: 5. For the CDR3, the DNA is TGTGCCAGCGGGACTAGCTATATAGATACGCAGTATTTT. It yields the protein CASGTSYIDTQYF.

In this sample, this clone turned up once. The chain has TRBV7-2 and TRBJ2-2; D unresolved. V was trimmed by 1 base and J by 0 bases, leaving 6 bases between them. From germline, CDR1 is SGHTA and CDR2 FQGNSA. This CDR3 has 15 residues. CDR3 nucleotide sequence: TGTGCCAGCAGCTTAGTATGGACGAACACCGGGGAGCTGTTTTTT. Its translation: CASSLVWTNTGELFF.

This CDR3 is CASSLLDLGHEQFF. In nucleotides, the CDR3 is TGTGCCAGCAGCCTGCTTGATTTGGGACATGAGCAGTTCTTC. The chain has TRBV7-2 and TRBJ2-1; TRBD1 or TRBD2 may be the D gene (5 bases each). This CDR3 is built from 14 residues. From germline, CDR1 is SGHTA and CDR2 FQGNSA. V lost 5 bases and J 8 bases, leaving 16 bases between the germline ends.

The chain carries TRBV28 and TRBJ1-3; D gene uncertain. In germline, CDR1 is MDHEN, CDR2 SYDVKM. V lost 7 bases and J lost 0, with 10 bases in between. The CDR3 covers 14 residues. CDR3 nucleotides: TGTGCCAGCACCCCCTCCCTCTCTGGAAACACCATATATTTT. Translating it yields CASTPSLSGNTIYF. Looking up the rest from reference TRBV28 and TRBJ1-3 gives the full variable domain: DVKVTQSSRYLVKRTGEKVFLECVQDMDHENMFWYRQDPGLGLRLIYFSYDVKMKEKGDIPEGYSVSREKKERFSLILESASTNQTSMYLCASTPSLSGNTIYFGEGSWLTVV.